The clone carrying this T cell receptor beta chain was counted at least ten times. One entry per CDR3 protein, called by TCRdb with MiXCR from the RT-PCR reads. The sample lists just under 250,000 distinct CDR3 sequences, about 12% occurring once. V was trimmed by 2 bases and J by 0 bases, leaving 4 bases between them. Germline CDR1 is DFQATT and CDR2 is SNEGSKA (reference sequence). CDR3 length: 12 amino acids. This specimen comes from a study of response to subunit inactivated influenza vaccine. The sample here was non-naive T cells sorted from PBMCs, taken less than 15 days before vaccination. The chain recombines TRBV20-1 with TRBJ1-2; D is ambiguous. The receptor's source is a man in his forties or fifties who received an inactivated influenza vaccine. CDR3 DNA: TGCAGTGCTAGATACGCTAACTATGGCTACACCTTC. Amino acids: CSARYANYGYTF.